This entry is about one T cell receptor (beta chain). The data belong to a study of blood T cell repertoires in COVID-19. Study-level information: COVID-19 samples collected from the United States, Italy and Spain covered acute and convalescent phases. PBMCs, B-cell-depleted T cells, or T cells provided the cDNA or gDNA that made up the material.

In the authors' methods: For nucleated cells, counts were estimated from reference gene primer amplification. Here immunoSEQ multiplex PCR was the method, and the copy in TCRdb shows in-frame clones only, minus some. V, J and clone size are those of that table, while D and trimming were read from the DNA. The sample has around 30,000 clones; about 86% are singletons. The sequencing sample was made of peripheral blood. This receptor was identified in an elderly woman with active or convalescent COVID-19.

CDR3 DNA: TGCGCCAGCAGCTTGGTCCCTGTCGGGAGTGGGTCCCATGAGCAGTTCTTC. Translating gives CASSLVPVGSGSHEQFF. V and J are TRBV5-1 and TRBJ2-1; D is perhaps TRBD2 (6 bases). This CDR3 is 17 amino acids long. V lost 0 bases to trimming and J lost 8 bases, with 21 bases between them. The germline V gene has CDR1 SGHRS and CDR2 YFSETQ.